The T cell receptor beta chain described here comes from a study of human T cells and chemical hapten exposure. Study-wide findings and caveats: Expanded TCRs showed more large CDR3 clusters than pre-sensitization or healthy control sets. High-frequency TCRs, those above 1 in 1000, stayed the same after DPC sensitization.

The ends were cut back, 0 bases at V and 1 base at J, with 9 bases in the middle. The CDR3 has 14 residues. Germline lookup yields CDR1 DFQATT and CDR2 SNEGSKA (reference sequence). TCRdb ran MiXCR on the RACE reads and lists one entry per CDR3 protein. The table includes a few hundred thousand distinct CDR3 sequences, 7.7% detected once. This clonotype has just a few counts. Antigen specificity is unknown. Time point indicated: pre-sensitization, week 0. Sample treatment: therapeutic diphenylcyclopropenone sensitization with weekly scalp DPC. Ahead of each patch test application, blood was drawn. V and J are TRBV20-1 and TRBJ1-2, with unresolved D. The sequencing here drew on whole blood, taken in connection with sensitization to the hapten diphenylcyclopropenone (DPC). The sequence was obtained from a man between 18 and 29 years old with alopecia areata. Some clones in this sample may be carry-over from other donors' samples. The CDR3 reads CSARDIADNYGYTF. The DNA for the CDR3 is TGCAGTGCTAGAGATATTGCAGATAACTATGGCTACACCTTC.